This T cell receptor beta chain was captured in a study of cytotoxic CD8 clonotypes in ibrutinib-treated CLL. About the research overall: Patients: some 11 relapsed/refractory, some 15 treatment-naive, some 18 IGHV unmutated. Partial response occurred in around 24 patients and complete response in 2; at median about 70 months, approximately 14 remained remitted and 12 progressed.

The V and J ends lost 7 bases and 9 bases, in that order; junction bases with no gene match: 3. Germline V gene sequence: CDR1 MGHDK, CDR2 SYGVNS. The CDR3 covers 11 residues. As to this clone: As yet, its antigen is unknown.

Study conclusions and caveats: Lymph node repertoires were not studied, and sampling times were unmatched.

Assay: immunoSEQ multiplex PCR; the TCRdb copy retains only in-frame clones and omits some. The sample shows fewer than 200,000 clones, roughly four fifths of them seen only once. The V and J genes are TRBV25-1 and TRBJ2-1; 7 nucleotides match TRBD1. The source material was PBMCs, sampled after 24 months of ibrutinib treatment. This clonotype was sampled from a human donor with chronic lymphocytic leukemia. As DNA, the CDR3 is TGTGCCAGCACTCCAGGGGGTGAGCAGTTCTTC. Its protein is CASTPGGEQFF.